This T cell receptor beta chain was captured by sequencing in a study of T cell responses to AZD1222 COVID-19 vaccine (dated by TCRdb to the early 2020s). A note on the overall study: AZD1222 recipients whose second dose came at about 4 weeks and those whose second dose came at about 12 weeks were combined into one group, since spike-specific TCR depth and breadth did not differ between the two schedules. TCR sequencing covered 233 trial participants: 207 given two doses of AZD1222 and around 26 given two doses of MenACWY control vaccine. Trial participants were enrolled by age into subgroups of 18-55, 56-69 and 70-plus years, and around 150, 28 and 57 TCR-sequenced participants, respectively, were included in these subgroups. Summary of the overall study and its limitations: No day 14 peak-response samples were available, so repertoires were characterized only after the peak T cell response. Reportedly, close to half of the unique spike-specific TCRs recognized epitopes lying outside the regions that are mutated in the B.1.351 and B.1.1.7 variants. Participants were mostly white British, with more females than males. The authors suggested clonal diversity may have been underestimated. Vaccine-associated CD4 TCRs spanned the whole spike protein, with dominant responses in regions 160-218 and 743-854. After two AZD1222 doses, both the breadth and the depth of spike-specific TCRs were significantly higher than at day 0 and than in MenACWY recipients. In the small 56-69-year group, the increase in depth fell short of significance, most likely because of low power. Only five to seven AZD1222 recipients were SARS-CoV-2 seropositive at baseline, limiting conclusions about previously exposed vaccinees.

The CDR3 regions of human TCRbeta chains were subjected to immunosequencing. In the original analysis: TCRs in the repertoires were compared against a reference library of SARS-CoV-2-specific TCRs that had been generated with the MIRA antigen-specificity platform. Breadth meant the fraction of unique TCRs that were SARS-CoV-2-associated, whereas depth meant the fraction of total T cells that were SARS-CoV-2-associated. Each spike-specific TCR was assigned to its reactive spike region and to a CD4 or CD8 class using the MIRA data. Log10-transformed breadth and depth values were compared by one-way ANOVA with Sidak's multiple comparisons tests. Here the immuneACCESS table is served through TCRdb, limited to in-frame sequences with V and J called. Missing clones are a known gap in these copies; in checked studies unresolved V genes cover under half, and the rest lacks a known reason. From that table come the V and J calls and clone size; the DNA was used to work out D and trimming. The sample table lists 150,000 to 180,000 clones, about 87% of them with a count of one. In total, the top ten clones hold 2.5% to 4% of the sample.

Taken from cysteine to phenylalanine, the CDR3 has 15 residues. The retained sequence is limited to the CDR3, 45 bases, with the frame set at the first base. Taken from the germline V gene (reference sequence), the CDR1 and CDR2 loops are LGHDT and YNNKEL. Trimming removed 1 base from V and 6 bases from J, leaving 13 bases between the germline ends. The time point label of this sample denotes: baseline before first vaccination. Vaccinee samples were obtained from the UK trials COV001 and COV002, which included a single-blind randomized controlled phase 2/3 trial of AZD1222 (ChAdOx1 nCoV-19) in healthy adults. For TCRbeta chain sequencing, PBMC samples were collected from trial participants at day 0 and at day 28 after the second dose. Details on this clone: Its antigen is unknown. No base qualities exist here, and no much larger clone lies one base off it.

The source of this sequence is an adult in good health. The sample was peripheral blood, taken on day 0 of AZD1222 vaccination. This chain joins TRBV3-1 (or the pseudogene TRBV3-2) to TRBJ2-1; a confident D gene designation cannot be given. The CDR3 in this case is CASSQASGAINEQFF. DNA sequence: TGTGCCAGCAGCCAAGCTAGTGGAGCCATCAATGAGCAGTTCTTC.